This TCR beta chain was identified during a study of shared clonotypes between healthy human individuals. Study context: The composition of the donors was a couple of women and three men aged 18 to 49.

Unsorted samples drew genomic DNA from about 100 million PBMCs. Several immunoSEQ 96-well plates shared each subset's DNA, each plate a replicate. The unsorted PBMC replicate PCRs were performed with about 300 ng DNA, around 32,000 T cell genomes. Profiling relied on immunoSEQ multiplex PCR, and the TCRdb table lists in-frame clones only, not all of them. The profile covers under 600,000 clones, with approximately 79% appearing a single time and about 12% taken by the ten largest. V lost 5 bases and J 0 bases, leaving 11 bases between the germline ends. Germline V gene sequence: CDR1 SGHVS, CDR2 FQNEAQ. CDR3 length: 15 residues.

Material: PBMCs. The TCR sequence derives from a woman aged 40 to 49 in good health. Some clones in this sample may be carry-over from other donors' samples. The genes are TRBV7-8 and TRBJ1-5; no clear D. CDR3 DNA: TGTGCCAGCAGCGCCGAGAGGCCTAGCAATCAGCCCCAGCATTTT. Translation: CASSAERPSNQPQHF.